The 21 T cell receptor beta chains below all came from one sample that was sequenced in a study of post-analysis software for immune sequencing data. The authors incorporated unique molecular identifiers into the TCR beta cDNA libraries. Each CDR3 protein gets one entry after TCRdb re-called the PCR reads with MiXCR. Seen here are some 700,000 distinct CDR3 sequences, 59% observed once, and the top ten hold roughly 10%. Study-level results: Comparison of patients with controls showed about 5 TRBV segments more frequent in patients, TRBV5-6, TRBV5-1 and TRBV20-1 among them.

For these receptors, no antigen is known. Specimen: blood. The origin of the receptors is a girl aged 2-10 years with multiple sclerosis.

A few counts support this clonotype. The rearrangement links TRBV20-1 to TRBJ1-1; a possible D gene is TRBD1 (5 bases). The V end lost 1 base, the J end lost 2 bases, and 11 bases lay between the germline ends. This CDR3 is 14 amino acids long. Germline CDR1 and CDR2: DFQATT and SNEGSKA (reference sequence). The CDR3 region is CSARGGAGNTEAFF. The CDR3, as DNA: TGCAGTGCTAGAGGAGGGGCTGGAAACACTGAAGCTTTCTTT.

V gene TRBV10-1 combines with J gene TRBJ2-5; D might be TRBD1 (5 bases). Germline-derived CDR1 and CDR2 are WNHNN and SYGVQD (reference sequence). Trimming took 4 bases from V and 2 from J, leaving 14 bases between them. The CDR3 length is 15 residues. CDR3: CASSVSTGKQETQYF. The CDR3 bases are TGCGCCAGCAGTGTTTCTACAGGCAAACAAGAGACCCAGTACTTC.

This chain uses TRBV7-9 with TRBJ2-1; D not resolved. The CDR3 loop spans 13 amino acids. Germline V gives CDR1 SEHNR, CDR2 FQNEAQ (reference sequence). Trimming pared 4 bases from V and 6 bases from J, leaving 10 bases between. The CDR3 nucleotides are TGTGCCAGCAGCTCCCTCCCTGGCAATGAGCAGTTCTTC. It is translated as CASSSLPGNEQFF.

This clonotype was observed a few times. The genes are TRBV29-1 and TRBJ2-3; 7 bases match TRBD1. V trimming: 7 bases; J trimming: 9 bases; junction bases outside the gene matches: 7. Germline values: CDR1 SQVTM, CDR2 ANQGSEA. This CDR3 region has 11 residues. The CDR3 protein is CSARTGHTQYF. CDR3 sequence (DNA): TGCAGCGCACGGACAGGCCACACGCAGTATTTT.

This clonotype was seen more than once but under ten times. The genes are TRBV27 and TRBJ1-2; tentative D call: TRBD1 (5 bases). From germline, CDR1 is MNHEY and CDR2 SMNVEV (reference sequence). The V end was cut by 5 bases, the J end by 6 bases, with 10 bases between. The CDR3 is 12 amino acids. CDR3 sequence (DNA): TGTGCCAGCAGTCTGAGGGGTCATGGCTACACCTTC. Residues: CASSLRGHGYTF.

With regard to this clonotype: The junction differs from germline at one of its ends, possibly a read error. The chain combines TRBV20-1 with TRBJ1-2; D gene unclear. This CDR3 has 11 amino acids. Germline CDR1 reads DFQATT; CDR2 reads SNEGSKA (reference sequence). The CDR3 DNA reads as TGCAGTGCTAGTTTGAGTTCTGGCTACATCTTC. It codes for CSASLSSGYIF.

This clonotype has only one observation. V is TRBV12-3 or TRBV12-4 and J is TRBJ1-4, with D unresolved. Trimming shortened V by 7 bases and J by 8 bases, and 17 bases separated the two germline ends. CDR3 length: 14 amino acids. CDR3 nucleotides: TGTGCCAGCACACTAGGAGGGAGTGAAGAAAAACTGTTTTTT. It codes for CASTLGGSEEKLFF.

This clonotype has only one observation. This rearrangement joins TRBV3-1 to TRBJ2-7; 7 bases are a match to TRBD2. The last part of the DNA fits TRBJ2-4 better; the J call may be wrong. Per the germline V gene, CDR1 is LGHDT and CDR2 is YNNKEL (reference sequence). CDR3 length: 14 residues. CDR3 in DNA: TGTGCCAGCAGCCAAGATGCGGGGGACGGCATTCAGTACTTC. It encodes CASSQDAGDGIQYF.

As to this clonotype: At one boundary the junction diverges from the germline segment, which might be a read error. The chain employs TRBV6-6 and TRBJ2-3; possibly TRBD1 for D (5 bases). CDR3 length equals 16 residues. Per the germline V gene, CDR1 is MNHNY and CDR2 is SVGAGI (reference sequence). The CDR3 reads CACSYSQGMGTDTQYF. CDR3 DNA: TGTGCCTGCAGTTACTCGCAGGGAATGGGCACAGATACGCAGTATTTT.

The V call is TRBV27, the J call TRBJ2-1; D possibly corresponds to TRBD2 (6 bases). Trimming cost V 3 bases and J 5 bases, with 17 bases left between them. The germline gives CDR1 MNHEY, CDR2 SMNVEV (reference sequence). CDR3 length: 16 residues. CDR3 sequence: CASSLLGIAVNNEQFF. The CDR3 DNA reads as TGTGCCAGCAGTTTGCTGGGAATAGCGGTTAACAATGAGCAGTTCTTC.

The CDR3 DNA reads as TGTGCCAGCAGTTTTTCGGGGACTGTCACCGGGGAGCTGTTTTTT. It is translated as CASSFSGTVTGELFF. The V gene is TRBV28, the J gene TRBJ2-2; D is possibly TRBD2 (6 bases). Germline CDR1 and CDR2: MDHEN and SYDVKM. There are 15 residues in the CDR3. V was cut by 3 bases and J by 4 bases, with 12 bases left in between.

The gene calls are TRBV24-1 and TRBJ2-3, with D unclear. Trimming left V 3 bases short and J 4 bases short, with 7 bases between. The V gene's germline CDR1 is KGHDR and CDR2 SFDVKD. The CDR3 loop spans 13 amino acids. The CDR3 sequence: CATSDKTADTQYF. In DNA, the CDR3 is TGTGCCACCAGTGATAAAACTGCAGATACGCAGTATTTT.

The V gene is TRBV7-9, the J gene TRBJ2-5; possibly TRBD1 or TRBD2 for D (5 bases each). The CDR3 spans 14 residues. V was shortened by 1 base and J by 7 bases, with 13 bases between the two germline ends. Germline V gives CDR1 SEHNR, CDR2 FQNEAQ (reference sequence). CDR3 region: CASSLERMRGTQYF. The CDR3 DNA sequence: TGTGCCAGCAGCTTAGAGCGTATGAGGGGGACCCAGTACTTC.

The J gene is TRBJ1-2, the V gene TRBV10-3; 7 bases are a match to TRBD1. This CDR3 region has 14 residues. Looked up from germline, CDR1 is ENHRY and CDR2 is SYGVKD. Losses at the gene ends were 3 bases for V and 3 bases for J; bases not matched to a gene: 4. The CDR3 DNA reads as TGTGCCATCAGTGACAAAGGACAGGACTATGGCTACACCTTC. This translates into CAISDKGQDYGYTF.

In this sample, this clonotype turned up many times. The chain joins TRBV11-2 to TRBJ2-6; D remains ambiguous. V lost 4 bases and J 0 bases, leaving 10 bases between the germline ends. The CDR3 consists of 16 residues. CDR1 and CDR2 (germline): SGHAT, FQNNGV. This CDR3 reads CASSSVPGSGANVLTF. The CDR3 DNA reads TGTGCCAGCAGCTCAGTACCAGGCTCTGGGGCCAACGTCCTGACTTTC.

The chain joins TRBV4-2 to TRBJ1-2; D is unresolved. The CDR3 extends over 18 amino acids. From germline, CDR1 is LGHNA and CDR2 YNFKEQ. The V end lost 0 bases, the J end lost 0 bases, and 17 bases lay between the germline ends. CDR3 DNA sequence: TGTGCCAGCAGCCAAGAAGGCGGCAGGCTATACCCTAACTATGGCTACACCTTC. Protein: CASSQEGGRLYPNYGYTF.

This chain links TRBV21-1 with TRBJ2-1; TRBD1 is taken as the D call from the table, unchecked against the DNA. TRBV21-1 is listed as a pseudogene. CDR3 size: 15 residues. The CDR3 here is CASSKDTSSYNEQFF. The CDR3 DNA reads as TGTGCCAGCAGCAAGGACACGAGCTCCTACAATGAGCAGTTCTTC.

V gene TRBV20-1 combines with J gene TRBJ2-1, with TRBD2 matching 8 bases. With 6 bases clipped from V and 2 bases from J, the junction kept 15 bases outside the gene matches. Germline CDR1 is DFQATT and CDR2 is SNEGSKA (reference sequence). The CDR3 loop spans 17 amino acids. The chain's CDR3 is CSAYRDSGRGPYNEQFF. Here the CDR3 DNA reads TGCAGTGCGTACAGAGACAGCGGGAGAGGCCCCTACAATGAGCAGTTCTTC.

This clonotype was seen a handful of times. The rearrangement links TRBV27 to TRBJ2-3, with TRBD2 matching 8 bases. The CDR3 runs to 16 residues. V lost 5 bases, J lost 4 bases, and 11 bases stayed unmatched. From germline, CDR1 is MNHEY and CDR2 SMNVEV (reference sequence). This CDR3 reads CASSQRTSPIPDTQYF. CDR3 nucleotide sequence: TGTGCCAGCAGTCAAAGGACTAGCCCGATCCCAGATACGCAGTATTTT.

The gene calls are TRBV5-5 and TRBJ1-2; no definite D call. V lost 1 base to trimming and J lost 2 bases, with 9 bases between them. The germline CDR1 and CDR2 sequences are SGHKS and YYEKEE (reference sequence). This CDR3 spans 14 amino acids. CDR3: CASSLFGNNYGYTF. DNA of the CDR3: TGTGCCAGCAGCTTGTTCGGAAACAACTATGGCTACACCTTC.

CDR3: CASSLFRDGTDTQYF. CDR3 bases: TGTGCCAGCAGCTTATTTCGGGACGGCACAGATACGCAGTATTTT. This chain joins TRBV7-9 and TRBJ2-3; D may correspond to TRBD1 or TRBD2 (5 bases each). The CDR3 is 15 amino acids. The germline gives CDR1 SEHNR, CDR2 FQNEAQ (reference sequence). With 2 bases removed from V and 1 base from J, the gap between germline ends came to 10 bases.